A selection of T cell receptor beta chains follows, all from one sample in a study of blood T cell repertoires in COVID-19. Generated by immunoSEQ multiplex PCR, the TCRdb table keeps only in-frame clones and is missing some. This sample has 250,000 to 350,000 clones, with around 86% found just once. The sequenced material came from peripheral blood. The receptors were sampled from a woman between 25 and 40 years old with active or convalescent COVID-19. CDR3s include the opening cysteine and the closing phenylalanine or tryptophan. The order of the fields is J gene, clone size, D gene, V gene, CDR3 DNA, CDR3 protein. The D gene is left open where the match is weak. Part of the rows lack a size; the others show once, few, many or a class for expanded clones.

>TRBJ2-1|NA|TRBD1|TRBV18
TGTGCCAGCTCACCGGACAGGAGCTCCTACAATGAGCAGTTCTTC
CASSPDRSSYNEQFF
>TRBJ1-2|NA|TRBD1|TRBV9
TGTGCCAGCAGCGTCGCCCTTACAGGGGGGAAGGATGGCTACACCTTC
CASSVALTGGKDGYTF
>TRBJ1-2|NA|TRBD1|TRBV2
TGTGCCAGCAGTGAACAGGGGGGTGGTGGCTACACCTTC
CASSEQGGGGYTF
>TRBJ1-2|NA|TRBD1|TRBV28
TGTGCCAGCAGCAACAGGGGCTATGGCTACACCTTC
CASSNRGYGYTF
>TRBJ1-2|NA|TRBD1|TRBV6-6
TGTGCCAGCAGTAAGGACAGGGGATCCGCTAACTATGGCTACACCTTC
CASSKDRGSANYGYTF
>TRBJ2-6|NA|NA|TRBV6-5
TGTGCCAGCAAGGGGCGCAGGGTCGGGGCCAACGTCCTGACTTTC
CASKGRRVGANVLTF
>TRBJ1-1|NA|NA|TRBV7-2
TGTGCCAGCAGCTTCGGCAGGGCGAACACTGAAGCTTTCTTT
CASSFGRANTEAFF
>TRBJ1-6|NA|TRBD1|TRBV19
TGTGCCAGTAACCCTAGACAGGGTAATTCACCCCTCCACTTT
CASNPRQGNSPLHF
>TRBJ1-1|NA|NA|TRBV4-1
TGCGCCAGCAGCCAAGATGGAGACGAAGCTTTCTTT
CASSQDGDEAFF
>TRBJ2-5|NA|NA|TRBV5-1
TGCGCCAGCAGCTTGCGGTACCAAGAGACCCAGTACTTC
CASSLRYQETQYF
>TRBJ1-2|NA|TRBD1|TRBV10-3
TGTGCCATCAGTCGCGGACAGGCTGTCACCTTC
CAISRGQAVTF
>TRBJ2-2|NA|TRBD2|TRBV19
TGTGCCAGTAGTATCCTAGCGGGGGCCCTCACCGGGGAGCTGTTTTTT
CASSILAGALTGELFF
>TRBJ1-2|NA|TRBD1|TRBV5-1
TGCGCCAGCAGCCCGCGGGGCGGGACAGGGCTCAACTATGGCTACACCTTC
CASSPRGGTGLNYGYTF
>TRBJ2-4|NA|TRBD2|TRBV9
TGTGCCAGCAGCGTAGGGGAGGGAACCCTCAAAAACATTCAGTACTTC
CASSVGEGTLKNIQYF
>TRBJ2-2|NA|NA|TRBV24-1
TGTGCCACCCCCACTCCCGCCGGGGAGCTGTTTTTT
CATPTPAGELFF
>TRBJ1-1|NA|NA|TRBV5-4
TGTGCCAGCAGCCTCCCTGCGGGGGCTACGAACACTGAAGCTTTCTTT
CASSLPAGATNTEAFF
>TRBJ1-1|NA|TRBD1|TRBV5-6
TGTGCCAGCAGCTTGGACAGGGGTGGGTACGCTGAAGCTTTCTTT
CASSLDRGGYAEAFF
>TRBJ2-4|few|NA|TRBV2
TGTGCCAGCAGTGAGTTAGAGGGGACAAGAGCCAAAAACATTCAGTACTTC
CASSELEGTRAKNIQYF
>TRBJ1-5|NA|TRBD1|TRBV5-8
TGTGCCAGCAGCTATACCGGGACAGGGGCCGATCAGCCCCAGCATTTT
CASSYTGTGADQPQHF
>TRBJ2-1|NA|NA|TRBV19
TGTGCCAGTAGTATAGGGCAGGTAAATAACAATGAGCAGTTCTTC
CASSIGQVNNNEQFF
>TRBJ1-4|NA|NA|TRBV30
TGTGCCTGGAGTCCTACAGGGGAAAAACTGTTTTTT
CAWSPTGEKLFF
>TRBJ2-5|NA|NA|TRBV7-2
TGTGCCAGCAGCCCAAGGGACAACCAAGAGACCCAGTACTTC
CASSPRDNQETQYF
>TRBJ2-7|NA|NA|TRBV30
TGTGCCTGGAGTGGCGCGAGCGAGCAGTACTTC
CAWSGASEQYF
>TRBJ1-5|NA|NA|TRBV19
TGTGCCAGTAGTACCGGACACCAAGGCAATCAGCCCCAGCATTTT
CASSTGHQGNQPQHF
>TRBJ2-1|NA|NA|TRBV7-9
TGTGCCAGCAGCTTAGGTGAGGTCCTATCCTCCGCTGATCTCTTC
CASSLGEVLSSADLF
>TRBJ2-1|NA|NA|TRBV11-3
TGTGCCAGCAGCTCCGGACTATTAAATGAGCAGTTCTTC
CASSSGLLNEQFF
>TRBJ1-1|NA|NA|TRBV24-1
TGTGCCACCAGTGAATCGGGGGGGGCCACTGAAGCTTTCTTT
CATSESGGATEAFF